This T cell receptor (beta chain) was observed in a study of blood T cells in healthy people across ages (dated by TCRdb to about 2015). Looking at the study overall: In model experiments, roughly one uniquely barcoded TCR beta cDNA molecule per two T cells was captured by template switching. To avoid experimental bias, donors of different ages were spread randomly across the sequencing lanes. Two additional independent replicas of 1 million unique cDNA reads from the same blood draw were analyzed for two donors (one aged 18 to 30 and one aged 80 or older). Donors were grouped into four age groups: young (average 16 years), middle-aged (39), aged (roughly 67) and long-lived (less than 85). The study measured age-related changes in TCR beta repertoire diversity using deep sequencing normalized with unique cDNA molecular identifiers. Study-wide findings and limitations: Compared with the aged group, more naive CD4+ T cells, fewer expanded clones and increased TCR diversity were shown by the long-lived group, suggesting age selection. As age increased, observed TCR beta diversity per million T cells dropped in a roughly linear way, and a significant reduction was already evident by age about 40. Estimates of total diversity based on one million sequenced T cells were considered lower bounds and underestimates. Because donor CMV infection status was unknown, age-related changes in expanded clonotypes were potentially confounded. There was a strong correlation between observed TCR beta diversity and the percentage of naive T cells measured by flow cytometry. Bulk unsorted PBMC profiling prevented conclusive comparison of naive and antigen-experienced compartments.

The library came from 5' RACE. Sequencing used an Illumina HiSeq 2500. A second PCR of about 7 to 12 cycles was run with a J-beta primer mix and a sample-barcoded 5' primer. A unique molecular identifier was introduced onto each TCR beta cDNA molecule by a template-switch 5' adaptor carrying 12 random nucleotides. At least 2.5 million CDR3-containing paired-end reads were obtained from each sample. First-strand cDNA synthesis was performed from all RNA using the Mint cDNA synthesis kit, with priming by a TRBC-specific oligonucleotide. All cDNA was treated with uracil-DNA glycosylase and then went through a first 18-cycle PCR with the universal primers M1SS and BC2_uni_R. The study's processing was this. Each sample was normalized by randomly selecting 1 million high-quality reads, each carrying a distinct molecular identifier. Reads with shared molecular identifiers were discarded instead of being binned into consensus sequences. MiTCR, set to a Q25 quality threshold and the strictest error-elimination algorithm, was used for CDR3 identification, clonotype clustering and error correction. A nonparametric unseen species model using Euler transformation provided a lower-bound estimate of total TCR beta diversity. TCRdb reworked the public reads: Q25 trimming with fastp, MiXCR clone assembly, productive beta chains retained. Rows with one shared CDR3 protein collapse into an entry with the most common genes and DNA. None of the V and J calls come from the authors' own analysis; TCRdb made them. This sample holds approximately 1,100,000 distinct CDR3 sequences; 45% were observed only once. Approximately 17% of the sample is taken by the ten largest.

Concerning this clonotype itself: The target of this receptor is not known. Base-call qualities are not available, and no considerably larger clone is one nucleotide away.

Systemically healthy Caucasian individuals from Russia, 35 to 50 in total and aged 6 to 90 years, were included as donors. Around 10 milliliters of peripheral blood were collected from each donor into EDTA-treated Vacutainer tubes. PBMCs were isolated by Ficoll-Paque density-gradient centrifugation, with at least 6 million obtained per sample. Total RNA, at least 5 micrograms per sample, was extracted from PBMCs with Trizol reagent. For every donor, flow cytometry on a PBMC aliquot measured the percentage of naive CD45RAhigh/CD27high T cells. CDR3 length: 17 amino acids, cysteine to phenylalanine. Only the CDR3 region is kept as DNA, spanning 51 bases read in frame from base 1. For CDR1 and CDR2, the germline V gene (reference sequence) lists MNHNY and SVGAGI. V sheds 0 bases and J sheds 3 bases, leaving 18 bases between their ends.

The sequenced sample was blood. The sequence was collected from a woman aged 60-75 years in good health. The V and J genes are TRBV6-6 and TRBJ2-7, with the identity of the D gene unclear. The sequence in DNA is TGTGCCAGCAGTTACTCGAGGTCAGCCGGACGGCTCTACGAGCAGTACTTC. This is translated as CASSYSRSAGRLYEQYF.